This TCR beta chain is from a study of blood T cell repertoires in COVID-19. Looking at the study overall: From the United States, Italy and Spain came samples of acute and convalescent COVID-19.

CDR1 SGHAT and CDR2 FQNNGV come from the germline V gene. This CDR3 contains 14 residues. Trimming pared 5 bases from V and 0 bases from J, leaving 10 bases between. Original data processing: From reference gene primer amplification, estimates of nucleated cell counts were derived. Libraries were prepared by immunoSEQ multiplex PCR; TCRdb keeps only in-frame clonotypes and omits some of them. Clone size and the V and J calls come from that table; the DNA yielded D and trimming. The sample holds hundreds of thousands of clones, approximately 88% seen once. Which cohort a participant joined came from the clinical history participants gave.

The sequence was obtained from a middle-aged woman who had recovered from COVID-19. This sequence joins TRBV11-2 and TRBJ1-2; a weak D match, TRBD1 (6 bases). Sequencing was carried out using PBMCs or T cells enriched from blood (not recorded which). This CDR3 reads CASSPGTPNYGYTF. The CDR3 region has the DNA TGTGCCAGCAGCCCCGGGACACCTAACTATGGCTACACCTTC. The variable domain in full, completed from reference TRBV11-2 and TRBJ1-2, reads EAGVAQSPRYKIIEKRQSVAFWCNPISGHATLYWYQQILGQGPKLLIQFQNNGVVDDSQLPKDRFSAERLKGVDSTLKIQPAKLEDSAVYLCASSPGTPNYGYTFGSGTRLTVV.